This record covers a single T cell receptor beta chain. The table lists this clone with a count of one. The specificity of this receptor is unknown. Base qualities are not provided; no much larger clone lies one nucleotide away. The data originate from a study of shared clonotypes between healthy human individuals (dated by TCRdb to about 2020). Study-level background: The cohort included a few men and a couple of women between 18 and 49 years of age. To estimate repertoire size and how much clonotypes are shared between individuals, the study performed deep sequencing of blood TCR repertoires from roughly five healthy adults. To increase sequencing depth and limit assay-specific biases, different laboratories used diverse techniques to prepare libraries and sequence TCR repertoires. For each donor, CD4 naive and CD4 memory were each run on three plates, CD8 naive on two plates, and CD8 memory on one plate. Leukapheresis yielded between about 0.85 and 10 billion PBMCs per donor.

The donors were healthy, HIV-negative adults with no recently reported acute infections or vaccinations. All donors were Caucasian adults living in Nashville, Tennessee, USA. CD4+ T cells were enriched by magnetic negative selection, after which naive cells were positively selected on CD45RA and the negative fraction was taken as the memory subset. Blood was collected by leukapheresis, and PBMCs were isolated by Ficoll-Histopaque density gradient centrifugation and then cryopreserved in liquid nitrogen vapor phase. Analytical flow cytometry was used to check the purity and quantity of every magnetically sorted T cell population. Genomic DNA was isolated from every sorted fraction and measured by UV absorbance on a Nanodrop 2000c. TCR CDR3 regions were amplified from genomic DNA by multiplex PCR using the deep immunoSEQ assay. Genomic DNA extracted from each cell subset was distributed evenly over all wells of several immunoSEQ 96-well plates, and each plate served as one replicate. Each replicate PCR for sorted subsets received roughly 0.2 ug genomic DNA, equal to about 30,000 T cell genomes. Purified libraries were quantified with a Qubit 3.0 fluorometer, sized on a Bioanalyzer 2100, and re-quantified with the KAPA Library Quantification kit. Every immunoSEQ 96-well plate was sequenced on a dedicated single-read 150-cycle Illumina NextSeq 550 flow cell. As for the original processing: Because only junctional sequences without quality scores were contained in the immunoSEQ output, filtering matching that applied to full-length reads could not be performed. To assign V/J genes and CDR3, sequences were annotated against IMGT germline references using PyIR, a Python wrapper for IgBLAST v1.9. Any read was removed if the V/J assignment was weak (E-value above 1e-6), the CDR3 was missing, or the read contained stop codons, out-of-frame junctions, or ambiguous translated residues. V3J clonotypes were defined as sequences sharing an identical inferred V gene, J gene, and CDR3 amino acid sequence. Percentage overlap between repertoires was calculated by dividing the number of shared unique clonotypes by the size of the smaller repertoire. Richness of each repertoire was evaluated using RTK rarefaction, the Chao1 estimator, and Recon v2.1 estimates of unobserved clonotypes. For all TCRbeta clonotypes obtained by the gDNA method from a few donors, generation probabilities were computed with OLGA. Entries here come from immuneACCESS through TCRdb and include only in-frame sequences with V and J called. Some clones fail to appear in such tables; in the studies checked, an unresolved V gene covers under half of the shortfall, and the cause of the remainder is unknown. V and J calls plus clone size are reproduced from that table; the DNA served to infer D and trimming. Counted in this sample were some 2 million clones; roughly 95% of them appeared once. Of the sample, 0.1% to 0.15% is held by the ten largest clones.

Broader findings and caveats from the paper: Based on pairwise subsampling, the degree of clonotype sharing among donors was expected to be affected by sequencing depth. The small number of donors limited the genetic and exposure-history diversity represented. Sampling was limited to blood, and TCR repertoires in tissue likely differ from TCR repertoires in blood. Across a handful of donors, about 4.5% of naive CD4, 3.5% of naive CD8, approximately 2.5% of memory CD4, and approximately 0.4% of memory CD8 clonotypes were shared. Larger estimated clonotype richness was generally found for naive subsets than for memory subsets. Even with the large sequencing depth, rarefaction of the sorted-subset datasets indicated that sequencing was incomplete. Compared with non-shared clonotypes, clonotypes shared by all four sorted-subset donors had higher generation probabilities.

The CDR1 and CDR2 encoded by the germline V gene are ENHRY and SYGVKD. From its cysteine to its phenylalanine, the CDR3 spans 13 amino acids. Only the CDR3 part of the read is kept: 39 bases, read in frame from the first base. The junction carries 6 bases between V and J, which are trimmed by 0 bases and 3 bases respectively. Sequencing was done on a sample of naive CD4+ T cells sorted from blood. Read against the paper, the sample's cell subset or site label means: CD45RA+ positively selected. This receptor was identified in a young man in good health. The rearrangement joined TRBV10-3 to TRBJ2-7; the D gene is not confidently resolved. The CDR3 sequence is CAISESVRYEQYF. Read as DNA, the sequence is TGTGCCATCAGTGAGTCGGTTCGCTACGAGCAGTACTTC.